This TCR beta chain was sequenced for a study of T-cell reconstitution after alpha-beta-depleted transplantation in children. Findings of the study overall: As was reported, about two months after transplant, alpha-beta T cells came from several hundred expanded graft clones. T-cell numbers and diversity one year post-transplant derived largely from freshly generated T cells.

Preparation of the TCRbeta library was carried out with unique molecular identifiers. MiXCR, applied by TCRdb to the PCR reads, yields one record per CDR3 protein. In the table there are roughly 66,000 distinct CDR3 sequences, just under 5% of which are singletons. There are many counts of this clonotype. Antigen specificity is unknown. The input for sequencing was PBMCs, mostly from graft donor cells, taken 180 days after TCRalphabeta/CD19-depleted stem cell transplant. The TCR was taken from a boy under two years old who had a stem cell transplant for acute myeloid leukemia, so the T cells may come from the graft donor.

CDR3 sequence (DNA): TGTGCCAGCAGCTCCGACAGGGTTAACACTGAAGCTTTCTTT. As protein: CASSSDRVNTEAFF. This chain connects TRBV11-2 to TRBJ1-1, with 7 bases fitting TRBD1. After removal of 4 bases from V and 2 bases from J, the junction contained 4 bases not matched to a gene. The germline CDR1 and CDR2 sequences are SGHAT and FQNNGV. This CDR3 contains 14 residues. Full variable domain (rest looked up from reference TRBV11-2 and TRBJ1-1): EAGVAQSPRYKIIEKRQSVAFWCNPISGHATLYWYQQILGQGPKLLIQFQNNGVVDDSQLPKDRFSAERLKGVDSTLKIQPAKLEDSAVYLCASSSDRVNTEAFFGQGTRLTVV.